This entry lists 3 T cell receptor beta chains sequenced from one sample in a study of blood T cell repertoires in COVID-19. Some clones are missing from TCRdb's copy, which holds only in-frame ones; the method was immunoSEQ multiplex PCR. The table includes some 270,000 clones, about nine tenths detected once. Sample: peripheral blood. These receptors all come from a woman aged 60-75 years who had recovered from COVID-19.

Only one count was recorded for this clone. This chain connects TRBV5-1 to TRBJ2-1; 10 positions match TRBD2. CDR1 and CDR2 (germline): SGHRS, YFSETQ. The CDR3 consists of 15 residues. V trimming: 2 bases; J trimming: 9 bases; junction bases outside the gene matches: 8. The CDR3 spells CASSFPAGGPTEQFF. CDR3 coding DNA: TGCGCCAGCAGCTTTCCAGCGGGGGGGCCAACTGAGCAGTTCTTC.

CDR3 nucleotides: TGTGCCAGCAGCTTAGTGGGGGGGTATGGTGAAGCTTTCTTT. Residues: CASSLVGGYGEAFF. The chain combines TRBV7-2 with TRBJ1-1; a weak D match, TRBD1 (5 bases). V lost 1 base and J lost 7, with 13 bases in between. CDR1 is SGHTA and CDR2 is FQGNSA in the germline V gene. This CDR3 has 14 amino acids.

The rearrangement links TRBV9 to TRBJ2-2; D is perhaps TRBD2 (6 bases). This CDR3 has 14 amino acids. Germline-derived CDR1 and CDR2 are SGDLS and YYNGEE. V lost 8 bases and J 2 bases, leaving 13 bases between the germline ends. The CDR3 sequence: CASAEGLNTGELFF. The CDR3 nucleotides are TGTGCCAGTGCGGAGGGGTTAAACACCGGGGAGCTGTTTTTT. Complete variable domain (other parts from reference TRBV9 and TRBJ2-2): DSGVTQTPKHLITATGQRVTLRCSPRSGDLSVYWYQQSLDQGLQFLIQYYNGEERAKGNILERFSAQQFPDLHSELNLSSLELGDSALYFCASAEGLNTGELFFGEGSRLTVL.